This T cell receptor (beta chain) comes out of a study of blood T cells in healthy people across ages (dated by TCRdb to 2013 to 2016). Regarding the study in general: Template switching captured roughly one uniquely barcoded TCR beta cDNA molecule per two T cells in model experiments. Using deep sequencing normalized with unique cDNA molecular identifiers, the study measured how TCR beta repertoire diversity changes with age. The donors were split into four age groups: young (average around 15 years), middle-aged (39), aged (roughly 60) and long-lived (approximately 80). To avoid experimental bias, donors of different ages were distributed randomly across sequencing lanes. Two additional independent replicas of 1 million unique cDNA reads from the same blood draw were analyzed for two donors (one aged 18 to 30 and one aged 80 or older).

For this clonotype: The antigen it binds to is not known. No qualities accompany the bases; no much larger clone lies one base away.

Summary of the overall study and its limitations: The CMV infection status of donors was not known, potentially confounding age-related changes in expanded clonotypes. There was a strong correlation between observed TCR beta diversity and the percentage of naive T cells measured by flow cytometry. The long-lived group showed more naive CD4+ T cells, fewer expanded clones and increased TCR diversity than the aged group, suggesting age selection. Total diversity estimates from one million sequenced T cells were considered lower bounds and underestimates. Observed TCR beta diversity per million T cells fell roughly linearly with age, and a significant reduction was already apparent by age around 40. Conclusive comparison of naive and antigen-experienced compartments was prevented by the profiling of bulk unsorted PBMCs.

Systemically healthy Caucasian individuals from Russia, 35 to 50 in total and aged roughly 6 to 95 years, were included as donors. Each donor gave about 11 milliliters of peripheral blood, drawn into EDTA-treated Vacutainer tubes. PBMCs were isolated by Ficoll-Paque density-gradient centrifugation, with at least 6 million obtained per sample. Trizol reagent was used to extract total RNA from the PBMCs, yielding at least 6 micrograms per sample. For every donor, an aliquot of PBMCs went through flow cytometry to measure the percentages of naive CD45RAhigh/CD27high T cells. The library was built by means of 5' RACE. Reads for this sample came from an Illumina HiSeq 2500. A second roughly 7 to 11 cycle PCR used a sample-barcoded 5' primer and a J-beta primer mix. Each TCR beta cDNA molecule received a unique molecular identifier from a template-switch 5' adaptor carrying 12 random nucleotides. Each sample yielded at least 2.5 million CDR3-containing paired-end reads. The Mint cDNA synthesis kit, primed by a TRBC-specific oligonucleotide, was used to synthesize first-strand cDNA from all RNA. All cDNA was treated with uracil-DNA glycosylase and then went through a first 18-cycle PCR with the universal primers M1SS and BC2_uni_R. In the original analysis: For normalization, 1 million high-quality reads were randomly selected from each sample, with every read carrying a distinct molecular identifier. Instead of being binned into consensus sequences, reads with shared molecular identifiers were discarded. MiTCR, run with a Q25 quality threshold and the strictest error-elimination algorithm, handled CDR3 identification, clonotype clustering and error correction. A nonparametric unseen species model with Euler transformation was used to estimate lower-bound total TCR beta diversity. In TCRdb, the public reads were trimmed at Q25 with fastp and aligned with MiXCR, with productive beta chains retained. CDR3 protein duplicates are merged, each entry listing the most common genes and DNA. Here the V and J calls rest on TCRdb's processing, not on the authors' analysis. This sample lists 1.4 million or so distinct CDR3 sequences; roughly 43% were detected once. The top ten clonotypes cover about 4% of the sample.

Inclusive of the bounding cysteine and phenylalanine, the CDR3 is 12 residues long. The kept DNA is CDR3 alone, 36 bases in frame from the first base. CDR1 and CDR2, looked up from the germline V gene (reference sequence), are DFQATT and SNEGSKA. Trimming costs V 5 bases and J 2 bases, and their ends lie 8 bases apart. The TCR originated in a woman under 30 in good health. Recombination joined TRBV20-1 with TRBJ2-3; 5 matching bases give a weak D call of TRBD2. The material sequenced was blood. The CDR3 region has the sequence CSAWTLTDTQYF. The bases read TGCAGTGCTTGGACTCTCACAGATACGCAGTATTTT.